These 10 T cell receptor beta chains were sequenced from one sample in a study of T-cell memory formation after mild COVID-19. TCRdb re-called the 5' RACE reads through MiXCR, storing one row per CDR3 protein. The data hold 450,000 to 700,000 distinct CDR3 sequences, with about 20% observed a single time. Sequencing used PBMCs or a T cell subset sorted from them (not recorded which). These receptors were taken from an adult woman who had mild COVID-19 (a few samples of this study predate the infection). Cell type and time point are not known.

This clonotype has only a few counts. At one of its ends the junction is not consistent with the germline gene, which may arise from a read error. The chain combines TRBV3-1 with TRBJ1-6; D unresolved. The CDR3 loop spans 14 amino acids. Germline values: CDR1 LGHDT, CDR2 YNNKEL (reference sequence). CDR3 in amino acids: CASSQGRYNSPLHF. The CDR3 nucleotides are TGTGCCAGCAGTCAAGGGCGTTATAATTCACCCCTCCACTTT.

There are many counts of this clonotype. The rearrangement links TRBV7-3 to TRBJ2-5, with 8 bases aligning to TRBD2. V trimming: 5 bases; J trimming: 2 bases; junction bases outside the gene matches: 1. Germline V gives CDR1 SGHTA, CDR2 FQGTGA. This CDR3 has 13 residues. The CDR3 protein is CASSPGGQETQYF. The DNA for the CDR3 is TGTGCCAGCAGCCCGGGGGGGCAAGAGACCCAGTACTTC.

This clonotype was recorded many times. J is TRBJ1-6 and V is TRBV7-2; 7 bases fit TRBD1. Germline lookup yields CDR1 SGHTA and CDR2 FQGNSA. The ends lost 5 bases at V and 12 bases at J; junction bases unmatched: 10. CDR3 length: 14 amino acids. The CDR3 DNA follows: TGTGCCAGCAGCCTCGGGACAGCCCCGTTACCCCTCCACTTT. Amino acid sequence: CASSLGTAPLPLHF.

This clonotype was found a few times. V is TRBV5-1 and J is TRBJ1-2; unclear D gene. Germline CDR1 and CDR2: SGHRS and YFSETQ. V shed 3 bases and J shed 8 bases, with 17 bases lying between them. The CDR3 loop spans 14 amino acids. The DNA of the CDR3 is TGCGCCAGCAGCTCCGCGATTTACTCTAACGGCTACACCTTC. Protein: CASSSAIYSNGYTF.

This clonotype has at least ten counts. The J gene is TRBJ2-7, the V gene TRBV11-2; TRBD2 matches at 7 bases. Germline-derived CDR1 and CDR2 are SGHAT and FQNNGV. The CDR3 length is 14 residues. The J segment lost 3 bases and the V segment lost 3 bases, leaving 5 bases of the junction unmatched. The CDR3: CASSFSSGNYEQYF. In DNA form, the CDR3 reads TGTGCCAGCAGCTTTTCTAGCGGTAACTACGAGCAGTACTTC.

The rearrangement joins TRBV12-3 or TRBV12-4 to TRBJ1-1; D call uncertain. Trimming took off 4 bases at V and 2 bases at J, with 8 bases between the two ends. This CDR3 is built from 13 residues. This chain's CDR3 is CASSWTDNTEAFF. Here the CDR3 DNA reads TGTGCCAGCAGTTGGACGGACAACACTGAAGCTTTCTTT.

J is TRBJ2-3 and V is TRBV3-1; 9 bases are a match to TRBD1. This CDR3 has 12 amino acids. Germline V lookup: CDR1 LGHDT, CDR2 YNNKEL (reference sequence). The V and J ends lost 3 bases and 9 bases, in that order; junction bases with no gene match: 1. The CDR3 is CASSQGQGTQYF. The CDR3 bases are TGTGCCAGCAGCCAGGGACAGGGAACGCAGTATTTT.

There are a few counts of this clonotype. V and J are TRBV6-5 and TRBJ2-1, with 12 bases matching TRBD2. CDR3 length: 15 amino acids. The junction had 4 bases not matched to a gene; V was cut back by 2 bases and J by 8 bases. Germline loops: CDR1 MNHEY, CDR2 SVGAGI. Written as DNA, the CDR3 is TGTGCCAGCAGTTACGCTAGCGGGGGGGCGCATGAGCAGTTCTTC. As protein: CASSYASGGAHEQFF.

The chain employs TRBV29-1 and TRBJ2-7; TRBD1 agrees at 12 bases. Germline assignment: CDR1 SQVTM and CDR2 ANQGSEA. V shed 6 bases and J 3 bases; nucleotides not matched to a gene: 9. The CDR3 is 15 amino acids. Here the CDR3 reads CSVDFRDRGLYEQYF. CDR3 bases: TGCAGCGTCGACTTCCGGGACAGGGGGCTCTACGAGCAGTACTTC.

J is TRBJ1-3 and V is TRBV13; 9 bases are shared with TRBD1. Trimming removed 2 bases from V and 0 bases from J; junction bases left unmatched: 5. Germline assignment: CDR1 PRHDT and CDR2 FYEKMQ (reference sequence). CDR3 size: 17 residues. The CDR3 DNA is TGTGCCAGCAGCTTACTCCGGACAGGGGACTCTGGAAACACCATATATTTT. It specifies CASSLLRTGDSGNTIYF.